This T cell receptor beta chain was recovered during a study of cytomegalovirus exposure and HLA in healthy donors. Study-level findings and limits: At a 0.05 false discovery rate, a later analysis found 16,951 TCR beta sequences to be associated with HLA alleles. The presence/absence work took it that sequencing depth was about the same across donors. Indistinguishable V segments, including TRBV6-2 and TRBV6-3, were excluded. Versus the roughly 670-donor mean, an Asian-associated ancestry cluster reportedly showed fewer N-insertions in a later analysis.

A note on this clone: Its antigen remains unknown.

The germline CDR1 and CDR2 sequences are SGDLS and YYNGEE. With V trimmed by 4 bases and J by 6 bases, 10 bases remained unmatched. The CDR3 is 15 amino acids. PCR involved 60 Vbeta and 13 Jbeta primers. The assay was immunoSEQ multiplex PCR, and TCRdb's table has in-frame clones only and misses some. The sample carries over 250,000 clones, 80% to 90% recorded once. This chain joins TRBV9 and TRBJ2-3; TRBD2 matches at 8 bases. Sequences were obtained from PBMCs. This receptor was taken from a man aged 40-50 years in good health and CMV-seropositive. The CDR3 loop is CASSSTGTSRDTQYF. DNA for the CDR3: TGTGCCAGCAGCTCGACCGGGACTAGTCGGGATACGCAGTATTTT. Together with reference TRBV9 and TRBJ2-3, the CDR3 gives the full variable domain: DSGVTQTPKHLITATGQRVTLRCSPRSGDLSVYWYQQSLDQGLQFLIQYYNGEERAKGNILERFSAQQFPDLHSELNLSSLELGDSALYFCASSSTGTSRDTQYFGPGTRLTVL.